This is a list of T cell receptor beta chains from one sample in a study of blood T cell repertoires in COVID-19. Libraries were prepared by immunoSEQ multiplex PCR; TCRdb keeps only in-frame clonotypes and omits some of them. Altogether approximately 280,000 clones are present, 89% being singletons, with the ten largest covering 2.2%. Sequences were obtained from peripheral blood. These receptors all come from a middle-aged man with acute or convalescent COVID-19. CDR3s include the opening cysteine and the closing phenylalanine or tryptophan. Fields, in order: J gene, D gene, V gene, clone size, CDR3 protein, CDR3 DNA. The D gene is left open where the match is weak. Rows may omit the clone size; those that give it use once, few, many or a size class.

>TRBJ1-6|NA|TRBV25-1|NA
CASNGGSALHF
TGTGCCAGCAACGGCGGATCGGCCCTCCACTTT
>TRBJ1-5|TRBD1|TRBV6-6|NA
CASSLGQGNNQPQHF
TGTGCCAGCAGTCTAGGACAGGGCAACAATCAGCCCCAGCATTTT
>TRBJ1-2|NA|TRBV11-2|NA
CASSLGRVGYTF
TGTGCCAGCAGCTTAGGCAGGGTTGGCTACACCTTC
>TRBJ1-2|NA|TRBV4-2|NA
CASSPDDSAIYGYTF
TGTGCCAGCAGCCCAGATGACAGTGCCATCTATGGCTACACCTTC
>TRBJ2-1|TRBD2|TRBV19|few
CASSIGSGGDGTYNEQFF
TGTGCCAGTAGTATCGGGAGCGGGGGTGACGGGACCTACAATGAGCAGTTCTTC
>TRBJ2-7|TRBD1|TRBV2|NA
CASSESRTGAYEQYF
TGTGCCAGCAGTGAATCAAGGACAGGGGCCTACGAGCAGTACTTC
>TRBJ2-5|NA|TRBV5-8|NA
CASSFGQGIETQYF
TGTGCCAGCAGCTTTGGGCAGGGGATAGAGACCCAGTACTTC
>TRBJ1-4|NA|TRBV5-1|NA
CASSLRKQGEKLFF
TGCGCCAGCAGCTTGCGCAAGCAGGGTGAAAAACTGTTTTTT
>TRBJ1-5|NA|TRBV27|NA
CASSLGTGLGGQPQHF
TGTGCCAGCAGTTTAGGAACAGGACTAGGGGGTCAGCCCCAGCATTTT
>TRBJ2-3|TRBD1|TRBV6-2/TRBV6-3|NA
CASSFGFRDRGFDRTDTQYF
TGTGCCAGCAGCTTCGGCTTTCGCGACAGGGGGTTCGATCGCACAGATACGCAGTATTTT
>TRBJ1-1|TRBD1|TRBV19|NA
CASSKSRDRNTEAFF
TGTGCCAGTAGTAAAAGCCGGGACAGAAACACTGAAGCTTTCTTT
>TRBJ2-3|NA|TRBV9|NA
CASRRDPGADTQYF
TGTGCCAGCAGGCGGGACCCTGGGGCAGATACGCAGTATTTT
>TRBJ1-5|TRBD1|TRBV2|NA
CASNLGQGEPQHF
TGTGCCAGCAATCTCGGGCAGGGGGAGCCCCAGCATTTT
>TRBJ2-1|TRBD1|TRBV11-2|NA
CASSPGQVYYNEQFF
TGTGCCAGCAGCCCGGGACAGGTATACTACAATGAGCAGTTCTTC
>TRBJ2-1|NA|TRBV18|NA
CASSPEQGDANEQFF
TGTGCCAGCTCACCAGAACAGGGTGACGCCAATGAGCAGTTCTTC
>TRBJ2-5|NA|TRBV5-1|NA
CASSWTGTLQETQYF
TGCGCCAGCAGCTGGACCGGGACATTGCAAGAGACCCAGTACTTC
>TRBJ2-3|TRBD2|TRBV19|NA
CASRVSGGRDTQYF
TGTGCCAGTAGGGTTAGCGGGGGCCGAGATACGCAGTATTTT
>TRBJ1-1|NA|TRBV27|NA
CASSFHWGNTEAFF
TGTGCCAGCAGTTTTCATTGGGGCAACACTGAAGCTTTCTTT
>TRBJ1-5|TRBD1|TRBV9|once
CASSPRTGIGQPQHF
TGTGCCAGCAGCCCCCGGACAGGGATAGGTCAGCCCCAGCATTTT
>TRBJ1-5|TRBD1|TRBV4-1|NA
CASSPQPTRTGGINQPQHF
TGCGCCAGCAGCCCGCAACCTACTCGGACAGGGGGAATCAATCAGCCCCAGCATTTT
>TRBJ1-1|NA|TRBV2|NA
CASRTNPATEAFF
TGTGCCAGCCGCACGAATCCTGCGACTGAAGCTTTCTTT
>TRBJ1-2|NA|TRBV9|NA
CASSVGPVEGWGYTF
TGTGCCAGCAGCGTAGGACCCGTCGAGGGTTGGGGCTACACCTTC
>TRBJ2-6|NA|TRBV3-1/TRBV3-2|NA
CASSQRQAAISGANVLTF
TGTGCCAGCAGCCAAAGACAGGCAGCCATCTCTGGGGCCAACGTCCTGACTTTC
>TRBJ2-7|TRBD2|TRBV6-5|few
CASSSPAGAYEQYF
TGTGCCAGCAGTTCCCCGGCGGGGGCCTACGAGCAGTACTTC
>TRBJ2-7|TRBD1|TRBV19|NA
CASSIPGTGSYEQYF
TGTGCCAGTAGTATCCCCGGGACAGGATCCTACGAGCAGTACTTC
>TRBJ2-7|NA|TRBV7-3|NA
CASSPPGQISYEQYF
TGTGCCAGCAGCCCCCCCGGACAGATCTCCTACGAGCAGTACTTC
>TRBJ1-1|NA|TRBV5-4|NA
CASSFQQGDTEAFF
TGTGCCAGCAGCTTTCAACAGGGAGATACTGAAGCTTTCTTT
>TRBJ1-3|NA|TRBV6-5|NA
CASQKGIAGNTIYF
TGTGCCTCCCAAAAGGGGATTGCTGGAAACACCATATATTTT
>TRBJ1-2|TRBD1|TRBV3-1/TRBV3-2|NA
CASSPDRDLAGYTF
TGTGCCAGCAGCCCGGACAGGGATCTTGCTGGCTACACCTTC
>TRBJ1-1|TRBD1|TRBV9|NA
CASSVRGGWDTEAFF
TGTGCCAGCAGCGTAAGAGGGGGCTGGGACACTGAAGCTTTCTTT
>TRBJ1-6|TRBD1|TRBV4-2|NA
CASSQVATGDRTLHF
TGTGCCAGCAGCCAAGTCGCCACAGGGGATCGGACCCTCCACTTT
>TRBJ2-1|TRBD1|TRBV5-1|NA
CASSIGTDYNEQFF
TGCGCCAGCAGCATTGGGACAGACTACAATGAGCAGTTCTTC
>TRBJ1-1|NA|TRBV6-5|NA
CASGGGPAFF
TGTGCCAGCGGCGGGGGGCCCGCTTTCTTT
>TRBJ2-1|NA|TRBV5-1|NA
CASSLGSDDNEQFF
TGCGCCAGCAGCTTGGGGTCAGATGACAATGAGCAGTTCTTC
>TRBJ1-1|NA|TRBV15|NA
CATSRSQGTEAFF
TGTGCCACCAGCAGGTCACAGGGTACCGAAGCTTTCTTT
>TRBJ1-1|NA|TRBV19|NA
CASSMPSGTRNTEAFF
TGTGCCAGTAGTATGCCCTCCGGGACAAGGAACACTGAAGCTTTCTTT
>TRBJ1-5|NA|TRBV30|NA
CAWSLVEYQPQHF
TGTGCCTGGAGTCTGGTGGAGTATCAGCCCCAGCATTTT
>TRBJ2-4|TRBD2|TRBV19|NA
CASTLTSGGARRAKNIQYF
TGTGCCAGTACTCTGACTAGCGGGGGGGCGAGGAGAGCCAAAAACATTCAGTACTTC
>TRBJ1-1|NA|TRBV7-9|NA
CASSSVRETEAFF
TGTGCCAGCAGCTCCGTGAGGGAAACTGAAGCTTTCTTT
>TRBJ1-6|TRBD1|TRBV7-3|NA
CASSLRPPGQNNSPLHF
TGTGCCAGCAGCTTAAGACCTCCGGGACAGAATAATTCACCCCTCCACTTT
>TRBJ1-4|NA|TRBV12-5|NA
CASGSAFATNEKLFF
TGTGCTAGTGGCAGTGCCTTTGCAACTAATGAAAAACTGTTTTTT
>TRBJ2-3|NA|TRBV19|NA
CASSIGGSPGAGVQDTQYF
TGTGCCAGTAGTATAGGAGGCAGCCCTGGAGCCGGGGTACAGGATACGCAGTATTTT
>TRBJ2-3|TRBD1|TRBV19|NA
CASSTRTGGLQDTQYF
TGTGCCAGTAGTACCCGGACAGGGGGCCTTCAAGATACGCAGTATTTT
>TRBJ1-2|NA|TRBV29-1|NA
CSVVRGNYGYTF
TGCAGCGTTGTGAGGGGGAACTATGGCTACACCTTC
>TRBJ2-1|TRBD2|TRBV11-3|NA
CASSTGLAGPYNEQFF
TGTGCCAGCAGCACAGGACTAGCGGGGCCTTACAATGAGCAGTTCTTC
>TRBJ1-1|NA|TRBV5-4|NA
CASSILQAEAFF
TGTGCCAGCAGCATATTACAGGCTGAAGCTTTCTTT
>TRBJ2-2|TRBD1|TRBV29-1|NA
CSVADREAGELFF
TGCAGCGTCGCCGACAGGGAAGCCGGGGAGCTGTTTTTT
>TRBJ2-5|NA|TRBV5-1|NA
CASSSLSPQETQYF
TGCGCCAGCAGCTCCCTTAGCCCACAAGAGACCCAGTACTTC
>TRBJ1-6|NA|TRBV7-9|NA
CASSPPSSSSYNSPLHF
TGTGCCAGCAGTCCTCCCTCTTCGAGCTCCTATAATTCACCCCTCCACTTT
>TRBJ1-4|NA|TRBV5-1|NA
CASSLGQASFATNEKLFF
TGCGCCAGCAGCTTGGGACAGGCTTCCTTTGCAACTAATGAAAAACTGTTTTTT
>TRBJ2-1|TRBD2|TRBV5-1|NA
CASRSTSGGAGEQFF
TGCGCCAGCAGGTCGACTAGCGGGGGGGCCGGTGAGCAGTTCTTC
>TRBJ2-3|TRBD2|TRBV2|NA
CASSRAGSTDTQYF
TGTGCCAGCAGCCGAGCGGGGAGCACAGATACGCAGTATTTT
>TRBJ1-2|NA|TRBV10-2|NA
CASSYDPDGYTF
TGCGCCAGCAGCTACGATCCGGATGGCTACACCTTC
>TRBJ1-2|NA|TRBV11-2|NA
CASSLARNYGYTF
TGTGCCAGCAGCTTAGCCAGGAACTATGGCTACACCTTC
>TRBJ2-1|TRBD2|TRBV19|NA
CASSFSRAGGIIDEQFF
TGTGCCAGTAGTTTCTCGCGAGCGGGGGGAATTATAGATGAGCAGTTCTTC
>TRBJ1-5|NA|TRBV5-5|NA
CASSLSGSGFGNQPQHF
TGTGCCAGCAGCTTGTCGGGAAGCGGCTTCGGCAATCAGCCCCAGCATTTT
>TRBJ1-5|TRBD1|TRBV19|NA
CASSIGTGGVESQHF
TGTGCCAGTAGTATCGGGACAGGGGGGGTTGAGTCCCAGCATTTT